Sequencing of this T cell receptor (beta chain) was carried out in a study of cytomegalovirus exposure and HLA in healthy donors. The CDR3 runs 14 residues. V was pared by 5 bases and J by 11 bases, with 21 bases between. From germline, CDR1 is KGHSH and CDR2 LQKENI. The PCR used 60 Vbeta and 13 Jbeta primers. Sequencing used immunoSEQ multiplex PCR; TCRdb keeps in-frame clones, though not all of them. This sample has fewer than 200,000 clones; 75% occur once, and the top ten carry 2.5% to 3.5%. The specimen sequenced was PBMCs. This chain joins TRBV18 and TRBJ1-1; D is ambiguous. The sequence was obtained from a woman aged 45 to 65 in good health and CMV-seropositive. CDR3 residues: CASSSGGFGVTAFF. The CDR3 bases are TGTGCCAGCTCATCAGGTGGGTTTGGTGTTACGGCTTTCTTT.